These 9 T cell receptor beta chains came from one sample sequenced in a study of cytomegalovirus exposure and HLA in healthy donors. Primers for the PCR totalled 60 Vbeta and 13 Jbeta. Some clones are missing from TCRdb's copy, which holds only in-frame ones; the method was immunoSEQ multiplex PCR. Found here are 120,000 or so clones, over 75% of them singletons; the top ten hold around 5.8%. Input material: PBMCs. These receptors all come from a man aged 18 to 30 in good health and CMV-seropositive.

This clone was detected a few times. The rearrangement uses TRBV19 and TRBJ2-7; the D gene is possibly TRBD2 (5 bases). This CDR3 is 17 amino acids long. Germline values: CDR1 LNHDA, CDR2 SQIVND (reference sequence). V was pared by 3 bases and J by 1 base, with 19 bases between. CDR3 sequence reads: CASSISLNYGVSYEQYF. The CDR3 DNA reads as TGTGCCAGTAGTATCTCTCTTAATTACGGGGTTTCCTACGAGCAGTACTTC.

The V call is TRBV19, the J call TRBJ1-2, with 8 bases that match TRBD1. CDR1 LNHDA and CDR2 SQIVND come from the germline V gene (reference sequence). The CDR3 spans 16 residues. The junction had 9 bases not matched to a gene; V was cut back by 3 bases and J by 3 bases. In DNA form, the CDR3 reads TGTGCCAGTAGTATCTGGGAACAGGGGGTATACTATGGCTACACCTTC. Translation gives CASSIWEQGVYYGYTF.

With respect to this clone: Other nucleotide sequences in the sample specify the same CDR3. The gene calls are TRBV5-1 and TRBJ2-1; D unclear. Trimming removed 0 bases from V and 5 bases from J, with 3 bases in between. The CDR3 length is 12 residues. Germline CDR1 and CDR2: SGHRS and YFSETQ. The CDR3, as DNA: TGCGCCAGCAGCTTGGTAGACAATGAGCAGTTCTTC. Residues: CASSLVDNEQFF.

The chain recombines TRBV7-8 with TRBJ1-5, with 10 nucleotides matching TRBD1. With 3 bases clipped from V and 0 bases from J, the junction kept 11 bases outside the gene matches. The germline CDR1 and CDR2 sequences are SGHVS and FQNEAQ. This CDR3 has 19 residues. The CDR3 DNA reads TGTGCCAGCAGCTTGACAGGGGGCGGGTTAACTTATAGCAATCAGCCCCAGCATTTT. It encodes CASSLTGGGLTYSNQPQHF.

This clone turned up a few times. This chain links TRBV7-6 with TRBJ2-5, with 12 nucleotides matching TRBD2. Germline assignment: CDR1 SGHVS and CDR2 FNYEAQ. Trimming at V came to 4 bases and at J to 3 bases, leaving 3 bases not matched to a gene. This CDR3 is 15 amino acids long. DNA of the CDR3: TGTGCCAGCAGCTCGCGACTAGCGGGGGAAGAGACCCAGTACTTC. It yields the protein CASSSRLAGEETQYF.

Remarks on this clone: A junction boundary mismatches the germline segment, possibly from a read error. The chain uses TRBV7-7 and TRBJ2-1; 8 nucleotides match TRBD2. The CDR3 loop spans 17 amino acids. In germline, CDR1 is SSHAT, CDR2 FNYEAQ (reference sequence). The CDR3 coding sequence is TGTGCTAGCAGCGTTACCGGGACTAGAGGGTCCTACAATGAGCAGTTCTTC. This sequence encodes CASSVTGTRGSYNEQFF.

The chain links TRBV27 to TRBJ2-4; 8 bases match TRBD2. Germline CDR1 MNHEY, CDR2 SMNVEV (reference sequence). J gave up 6 bases and V 2 bases, and 3 bases lay outside the gene matches. CDR3 size: 14 residues. CDR3 region: CASSLREGLNIQYF. The CDR3, as DNA: TGTGCCAGCAGTTTACGGGAGGGCCTAAACATTCAGTACTTC.

The chain combines TRBV5-4 with TRBJ2-7; 10 bases align to TRBD1. With V trimmed by 3 bases and J by 4 bases, 4 bases remained unmatched. This CDR3 region has 14 residues. Germline V gene data show CDR1 as SGHNT and CDR2 as YYREEE (reference sequence). As DNA, the CDR3 is TGTGCCAGCAGCTCCGGGACAGGGGTGTACGAGCAGTACTTC. Translated: CASSSGTGVYEQYF. The whole variable domain, filled in from reference TRBV5-4 and TRBJ2-7, reads ETGVTQSPTHLIKTRGQQVTLRCSSQSGHNTVSWYQQALGQGPQFIFQYYREEENGRGNFPPRFSGLQFPNYSSELNVNALELDDSALYLCASSSGTGVYEQYFGPGTRLTVT.

This clone occurred a few times. V gene TRBV7-9 combines with J gene TRBJ2-2; 7 bases are a match to TRBD1. CDR1 is SEHNR and CDR2 is FQNEAQ in the germline V gene (reference sequence). CDR3 length equals 16 residues. J lost 1 base, V lost 10 bases, and 12 bases had no gene match. The CDR3, as DNA: TGTGCCAACCATCAATACCGGGACAGGAACACCGGGGAGCTGTTTTTT. Translated, it gives CANHQYRDRNTGELFF.